This TCR beta chain derives from a study of early T cells in non-severe SARS-CoV-2 infection. Study summary: Sequencing of unsorted whole blood was done on bulk RNA, leaving chains unpaired. Study-level findings and limits: Clonotype matching in VDJdb favored anti-spike CD8 responses and did not capture private and CD4 specificities.

V shed 3 bases, J shed 2 bases, and the junction held 1 base outside the gene matches. The CDR3 sequence is 14 residues long. The germline gives CDR1 SGDLS, CDR2 YYNGEE. Each cDNA molecule carried a unique molecular identifier. TCRdb independently ran MiXCR on the 5' RACE reads; one entry per CDR3 protein. The table records about 60,000 distinct CDR3 sequences, roughly 5.3% of them present only once. This clonotype was seen repeatedly, ten times or more. The antigen is unknown. Sequencing was performed on whole blood. The sequence was obtained from an adult who was a healthcare worker with PCR-confirmed SARS-CoV-2 infection or an uninfected control (not recorded which). V usage is TRBV9 and J usage is TRBJ2-3; 9 bases map to TRBD2. Written as DNA, the CDR3 is TGTGCCAGCAGCGAGCGGGGGGTCACAGATACGCAGTATTTT. Protein sequence: CASSERGVTDTQYF.